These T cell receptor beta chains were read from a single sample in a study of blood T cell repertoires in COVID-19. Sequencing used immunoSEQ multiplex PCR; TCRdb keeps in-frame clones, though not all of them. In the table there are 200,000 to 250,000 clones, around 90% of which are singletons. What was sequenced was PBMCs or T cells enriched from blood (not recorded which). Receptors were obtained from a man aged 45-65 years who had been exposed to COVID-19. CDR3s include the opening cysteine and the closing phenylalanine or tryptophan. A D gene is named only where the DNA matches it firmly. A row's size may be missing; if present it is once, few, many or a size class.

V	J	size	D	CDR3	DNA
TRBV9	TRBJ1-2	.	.	CASSVFEYYGYTF	TGTGCCAGCAGCGTATTCGAGTACTATGGCTACACCTTC
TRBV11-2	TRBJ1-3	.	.	CASSLVAGAGNTIYF	TGTGCCAGCAGCTTAGTGGCAGGGGCTGGAAACACCATATATTTT
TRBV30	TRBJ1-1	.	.	CAWARGGTEAFF	TGTGCCTGGGCCCGGGGGGGCACTGAAGCTTTCTTT
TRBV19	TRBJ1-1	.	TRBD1	CASSPRTGWESEAFF	TGTGCCAGTAGTCCCCGGACAGGGTGGGAATCTGAAGCTTTCTTT
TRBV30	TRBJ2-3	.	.	CAWSIDSFTDTQYF	TGTGCCTGGAGTATCGACAGTTTTACAGATACGCAGTATTTT
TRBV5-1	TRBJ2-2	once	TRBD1	CASSHRDRGRELFF	TGCGCCAGCAGCCACCGGGACAGGGGCCGGGAGCTGTTTTTT
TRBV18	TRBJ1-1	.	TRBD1	CASSLRTGSDTEAFF	TGTGCCAGCTCACTCCGGACAGGGTCGGACACTGAAGCTTTCTTT
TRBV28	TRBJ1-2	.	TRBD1	CASSRQGYYGYTF	TGTGCCAGCAGTCGACAGGGTTACTATGGCTACACCTTC
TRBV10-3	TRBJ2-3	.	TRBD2	CAISEGLAGSTDTQYF	TGTGCCATCAGTGAGGGGCTAGCGGGCTCCACAGATACGCAGTATTTT
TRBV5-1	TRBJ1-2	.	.	CASSVDSPPYGYTF	TGCGCCAGCAGCGTGGACAGTCCGCCTTATGGCTACACCTTC
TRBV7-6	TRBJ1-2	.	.	CASSPGGWGGRGYTF	TGTGCCAGCAGCCCCGGCGGGTGGGGGGGACGAGGCTACACCTTC
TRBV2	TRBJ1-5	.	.	CASSERRGGNQPQHF	TGTGCCAGCAGTGAAAGGCGCGGTGGCAATCAGCCCCAGCATTTT
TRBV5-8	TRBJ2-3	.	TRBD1	CASSPGTGNTDTQYF	TGTGCCAGCAGCCCCGGGACAGGGAACACAGATACGCAGTATTTT
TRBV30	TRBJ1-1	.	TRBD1	CAWRRTGAWEAFF	TGTGCCTGGAGGCGGACAGGGGCTTGGGAAGCTTTCTTT
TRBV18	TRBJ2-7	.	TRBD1	CASSPLTGTGHLQQYF	TGTGCCAGCTCGCCTCTAACCGGGACAGGGCATCTGCAGCAGTACTTC
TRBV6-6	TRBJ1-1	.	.	CASNYSPPDTEAFF	TGTGCCAGCAATTATTCCCCGCCAGACACTGAAGCTTTCTTT
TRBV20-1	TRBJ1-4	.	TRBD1	CSASPRTGVEKLFF	TGCAGTGCTAGTCCCCGGACAGGGGTAGAAAAACTGTTTTTT
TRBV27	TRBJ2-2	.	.	CASTPMATNTGELFF	TGTGCCAGCACCCCGATGGCCACGAACACCGGGGAGCTGTTTTTT
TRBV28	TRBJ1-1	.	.	CASSLSGRGLSEAFF	TGTGCCAGCAGTTTATCGGGCAGGGGATTGTCGGAAGCTTTCTTT
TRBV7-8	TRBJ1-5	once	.	CASSGLGQTFNQPQHF	TGTGCCAGCAGTGGTTTGGGACAAACTTTCAATCAGCCCCAGCATTTT
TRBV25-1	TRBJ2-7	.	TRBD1	CASSEYWGQGIYEQYF	TGTGCCAGCAGTGAATATTGGGGACAGGGGATCTACGAGCAGTACTTC
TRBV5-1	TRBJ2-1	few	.	CASSNPTDNEQFF	TGCGCCAGCAGCAACCCGACAGATAATGAGCAGTTCTTC
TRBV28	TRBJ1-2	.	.	CASSSPRSGTKGYTF	TGTGCCAGCAGTTCCCCTCGTTCAGGTACCAAAGGCTACACCTTC
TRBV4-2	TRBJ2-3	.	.	CASSQDSRTNVLSTDTQYF	TGTGCCAGCAGCCAAGATAGCAGAACCAATGTTCTAAGCACAGATACGCAGTATTTT
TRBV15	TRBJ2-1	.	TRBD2	CATSRDLAGGDEQFF	TGTGCCACCAGCAGAGACTTAGCGGGAGGGGACGAGCAGTTCTTC
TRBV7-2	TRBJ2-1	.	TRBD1	CASSLGGTGPYNEQFF	TGTGCCAGCAGCTTAGGGGGGACAGGGCCCTACAATGAGCAGTTCTTC
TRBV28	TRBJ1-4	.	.	CASSFRASNEKLFF	TGTGCCAGCAGCTTCAGGGCCTCTAATGAAAAACTGTTTTTT